This record concerns one T cell receptor beta chain sequence. This sample stems from a study of blood T cell repertoires in COVID-19. About the research overall: Some COVID-19 samples were acute and others convalescent; all came from the United States, Italy and Spain. Sample material is recorded as cDNA or gDNA derived from T cells, B-cell-depleted T cells, or PBMCs.

Trimming took 0 bases from V and 2 from J, leaving 12 bases between them. The germline V gene encodes CDR1 SGDLS and CDR2 YYNGEE. The CDR3 is 15 amino acids. In the authors' methods: Reference gene primer amplification in the assay estimated nucleated cell counts. The table came from immunoSEQ multiplex PCR; TCRdb's copy has only in-frame clones and leaves some out. That table is the source of V, J and clone size, and D and trimming were worked out from the DNA. The data contain about 150,000 clones, about 85% of them singletons. The Seattle patients joined while their infection was active and were tracked longitudinally afterward.

Specimen: peripheral blood. The clonotype originates from a human donor with COVID-19, enrolled during active disease. The donor label of this sample is uncertain. This chain joins TRBV9 and TRBJ2-7, with D maybe TRBD1 (6 bases). CDR3 region: CASSVEQGMAYEQYF. The DNA of the CDR3 is TGTGCCAGCAGCGTAGAACAGGGCATGGCCTACGAGCAGTACTTC. Supplemented by reference TRBV9 and TRBJ2-7, the full variable domain reads DSGVTQTPKHLITATGQRVTLRCSPRSGDLSVYWYQQSLDQGLQFLIQYYNGEERAKGNILERFSAQQFPDLHSELNLSSLELGDSALYFCASSVEQGMAYEQYFGPGTRLTVT.